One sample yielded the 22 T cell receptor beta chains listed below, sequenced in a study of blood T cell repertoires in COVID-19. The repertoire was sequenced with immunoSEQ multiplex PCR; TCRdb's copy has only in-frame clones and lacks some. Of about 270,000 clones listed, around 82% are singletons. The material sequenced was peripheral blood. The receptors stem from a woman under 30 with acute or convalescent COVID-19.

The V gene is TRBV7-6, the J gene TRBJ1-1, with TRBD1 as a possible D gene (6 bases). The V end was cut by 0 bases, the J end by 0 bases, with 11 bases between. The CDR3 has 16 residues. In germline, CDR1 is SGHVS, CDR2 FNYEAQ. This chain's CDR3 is CASSLALQGMNTEAFF. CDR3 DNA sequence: TGTGCCAGCAGCTTAGCCCTACAGGGCATGAACACTGAAGCTTTCTTT.

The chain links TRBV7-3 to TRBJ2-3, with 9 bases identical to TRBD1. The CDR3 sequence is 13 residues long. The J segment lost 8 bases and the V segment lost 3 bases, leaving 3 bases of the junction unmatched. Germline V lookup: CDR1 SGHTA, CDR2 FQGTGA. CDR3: CASSFRQGGTQYF. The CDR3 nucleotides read TGTGCCAGCAGCTTCCGACAGGGGGGTACGCAGTATTTT.

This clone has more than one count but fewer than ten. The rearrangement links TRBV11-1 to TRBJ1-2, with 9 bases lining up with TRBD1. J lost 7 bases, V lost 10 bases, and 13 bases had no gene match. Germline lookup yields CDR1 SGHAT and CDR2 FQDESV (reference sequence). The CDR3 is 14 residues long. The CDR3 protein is CATAGRDRAGGYTF. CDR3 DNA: TGTGCCACCGCGGGGAGGGACAGGGCTGGTGGCTACACCTTC.

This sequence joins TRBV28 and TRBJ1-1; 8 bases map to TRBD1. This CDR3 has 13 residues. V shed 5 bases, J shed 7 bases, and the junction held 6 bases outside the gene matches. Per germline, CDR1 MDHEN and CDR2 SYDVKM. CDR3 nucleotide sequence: TGTGCCAGCAGTCCAGGGACAGGACTTGAAGCTTTCTTT. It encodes CASSPGTGLEAFF.

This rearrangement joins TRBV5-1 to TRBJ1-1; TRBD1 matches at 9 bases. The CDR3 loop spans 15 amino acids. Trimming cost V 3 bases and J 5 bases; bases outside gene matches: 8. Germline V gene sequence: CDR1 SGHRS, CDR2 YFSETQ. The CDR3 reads CASSSGQGVETEAFF. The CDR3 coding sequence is TGCGCCAGCAGCTCGGGACAGGGAGTGGAGACTGAAGCTTTCTTT.

This CDR3 reads CASSHAPGTSGRGEQYF. The CDR3 bases are TGTGCCAGCAGCCATGCCCCCGGGACTAGCGGGAGGGGCGAGCAGTACTTC. V and J are TRBV14 and TRBJ2-7; TRBD2 aligns across 16 bases. The CDR3 contains 17 residues. Looked up from germline, CDR1 is SGHDN and CDR2 is FVKESK. V gave up 3 bases and J gave up 6 bases; unmatched junction bases: 8.

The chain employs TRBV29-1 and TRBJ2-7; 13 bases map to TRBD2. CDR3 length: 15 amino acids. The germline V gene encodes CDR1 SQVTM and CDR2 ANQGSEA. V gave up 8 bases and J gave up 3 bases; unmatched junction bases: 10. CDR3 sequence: CSPQGLAGPVYEQYF. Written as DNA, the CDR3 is TGCAGCCCCCAGGGACTAGCGGGACCTGTCTACGAGCAGTACTTC.

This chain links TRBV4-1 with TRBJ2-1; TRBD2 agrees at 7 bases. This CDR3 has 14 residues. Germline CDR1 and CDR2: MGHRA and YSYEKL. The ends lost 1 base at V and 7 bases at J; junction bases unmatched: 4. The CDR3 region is CASSQGLAGNEQFF. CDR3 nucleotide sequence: TGCGCCAGCAGCCAAGGACTAGCAGGTAATGAGCAGTTCTTC.

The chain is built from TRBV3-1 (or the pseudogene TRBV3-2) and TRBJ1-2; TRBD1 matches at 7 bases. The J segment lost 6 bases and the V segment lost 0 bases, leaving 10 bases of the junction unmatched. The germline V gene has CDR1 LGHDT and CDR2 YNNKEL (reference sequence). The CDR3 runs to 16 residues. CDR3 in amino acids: CASSQDMTGKIDGYTF. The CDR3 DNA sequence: TGTGCCAGCAGCCAAGATATGACAGGGAAGATAGATGGCTACACCTTC.

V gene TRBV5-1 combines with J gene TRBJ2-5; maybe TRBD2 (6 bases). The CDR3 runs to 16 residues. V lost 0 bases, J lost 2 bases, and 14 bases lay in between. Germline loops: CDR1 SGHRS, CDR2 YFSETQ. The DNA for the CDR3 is TGCGCCAGCAGCTTGGGCCAGGGACTCCTACAAGAGACCCAGTACTTC. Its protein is CASSLGQGLLQETQYF. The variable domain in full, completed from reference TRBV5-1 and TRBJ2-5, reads KAGVTQTPRYLIKTRGQQVTLSCSPISGHRSVSWYQQTPGQGLQFLFEYFSETQRNKGNFPGRFSGRQFSNSRSEMNVSTLELGDSALYLCASSLGQGLLQETQYFGPGTRLLVL.

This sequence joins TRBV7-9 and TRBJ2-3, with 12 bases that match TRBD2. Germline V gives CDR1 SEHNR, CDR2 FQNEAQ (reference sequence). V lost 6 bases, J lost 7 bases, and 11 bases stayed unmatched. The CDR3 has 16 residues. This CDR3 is CASSSSTSGSSHTQYF. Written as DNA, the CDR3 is TGTGCCAGCAGTTCGTCGACTAGCGGGAGCTCGCATACGCAGTATTTT.

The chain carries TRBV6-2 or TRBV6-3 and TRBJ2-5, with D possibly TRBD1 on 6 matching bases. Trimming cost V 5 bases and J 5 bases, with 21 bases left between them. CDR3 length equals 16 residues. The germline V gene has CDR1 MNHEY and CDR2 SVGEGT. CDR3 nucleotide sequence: TGTGCCAGCAGTCCCTTCGGGACATCGGGTCGGGAGACCCAGTACTTC. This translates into CASSPFGTSGRETQYF.

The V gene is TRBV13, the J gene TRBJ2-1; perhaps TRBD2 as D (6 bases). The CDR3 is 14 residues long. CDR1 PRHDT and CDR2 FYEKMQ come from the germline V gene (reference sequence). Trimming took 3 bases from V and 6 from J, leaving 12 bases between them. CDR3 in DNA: TGTGCCAGCAGCTTTGGCAGGCGGGGCAATGAGCAGTTCTTC. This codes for CASSFGRRGNEQFF.

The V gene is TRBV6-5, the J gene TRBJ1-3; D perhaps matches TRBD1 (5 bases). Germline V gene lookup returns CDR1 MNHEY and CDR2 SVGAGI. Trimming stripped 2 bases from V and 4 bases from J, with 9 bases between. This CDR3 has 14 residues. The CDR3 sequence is CASSYLQGGNTIYF. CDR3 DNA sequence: TGTGCCAGCAGTTACCTTCAGGGAGGAAACACCATATATTTT.

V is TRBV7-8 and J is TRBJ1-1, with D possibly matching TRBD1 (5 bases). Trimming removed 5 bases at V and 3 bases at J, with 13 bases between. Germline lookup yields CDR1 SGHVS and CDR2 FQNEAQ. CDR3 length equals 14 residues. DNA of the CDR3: TGTGCCAGCAGCCGAGGGTGGGGGGACACTGAAGCTTTCTTT. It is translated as CASSRGWGDTEAFF.

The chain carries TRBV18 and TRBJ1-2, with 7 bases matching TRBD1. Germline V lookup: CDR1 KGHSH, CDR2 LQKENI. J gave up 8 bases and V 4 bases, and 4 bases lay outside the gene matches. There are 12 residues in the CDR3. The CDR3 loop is CASSLQGEGYTF. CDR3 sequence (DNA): TGTGCCAGCTCACTTCAGGGGGAGGGCTACACCTTC.

Here the CDR3 reads CASSPRGDGPNYGYTF. The CDR3 nucleotides read TGTGCCAGCTCACCACGCGGGGACGGTCCTAACTATGGCTACACCTTC. The chain has TRBV18 and TRBJ1-2, with a weak D call TRBD1 (5 bases). The V gene's germline CDR1 is KGHSH and CDR2 LQKENI. This CDR3 has 16 amino acids. V dropped 1 base and J dropped 0 bases, with 12 bases sitting between them.

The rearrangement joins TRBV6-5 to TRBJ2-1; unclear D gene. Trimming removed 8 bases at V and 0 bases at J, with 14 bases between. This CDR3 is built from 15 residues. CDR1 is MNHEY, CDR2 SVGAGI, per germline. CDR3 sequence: CASPPTPFSYNEQFF. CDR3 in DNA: TGTGCCAGCCCTCCTACTCCGTTCTCCTACAATGAGCAGTTCTTC.

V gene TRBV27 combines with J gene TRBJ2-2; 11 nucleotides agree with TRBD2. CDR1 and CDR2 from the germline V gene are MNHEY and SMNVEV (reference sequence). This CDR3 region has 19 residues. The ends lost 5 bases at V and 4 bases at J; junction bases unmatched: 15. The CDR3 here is CASSPTWGGLAGGTGELFF. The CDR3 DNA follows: TGTGCCAGCAGTCCGACCTGGGGGGGGCTAGCGGGAGGCACCGGGGAGCTGTTTTTT.

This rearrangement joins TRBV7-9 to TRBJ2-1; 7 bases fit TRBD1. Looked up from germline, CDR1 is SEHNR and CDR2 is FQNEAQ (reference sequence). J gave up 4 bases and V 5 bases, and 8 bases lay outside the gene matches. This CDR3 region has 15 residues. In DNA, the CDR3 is TGTGCCAGCAGCCGCCGACAGGGATCGTACAATGAGCAGTTCTTC. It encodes CASSRRQGSYNEQFF.

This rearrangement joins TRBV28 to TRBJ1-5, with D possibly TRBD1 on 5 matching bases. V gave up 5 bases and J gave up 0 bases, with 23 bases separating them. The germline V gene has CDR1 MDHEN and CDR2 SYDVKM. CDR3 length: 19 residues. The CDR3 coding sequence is TGTGCCAGCAGTCAAACCCCATTTTTAGCAGACAGTAGCAATCAGCCCCAGCATTTT. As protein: CASSQTPFLADSSNQPQHF.

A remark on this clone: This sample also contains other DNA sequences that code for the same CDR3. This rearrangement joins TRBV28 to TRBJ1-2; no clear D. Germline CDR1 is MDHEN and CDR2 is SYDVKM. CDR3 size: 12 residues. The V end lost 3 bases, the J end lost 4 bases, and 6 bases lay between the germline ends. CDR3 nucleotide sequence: TGTGCCAGCAGTTTTGGTAGCTATGGCTACACCTTC. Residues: CASSFGSYGYTF.